Listed below are T cell receptor beta chains from one sample, sequenced in a study of blood T cell repertoires in COVID-19. Using immunoSEQ multiplex PCR, the repertoire was profiled, and TCRdb retains in-frame clones only, with some absent. The table shows more than 450,000 clones, with 75% to 90% occurring only once. Sequencing was done on a sample of PBMCs or T cells enriched from blood (not recorded which). The receptor set was obtained from a woman aged 18-35 years who had recovered from COVID-19. CDR3s include the opening cysteine and the closing phenylalanine or tryptophan. Fields, in order: clone size, D gene, V gene, J gene, CDR3 protein, CDR3 DNA. The D gene is left open where the match is weak. The size field is filled for only some rows; it gives once, few, many or a size class.

.	.	TRBV7-9	TRBJ1-1	CASSLISLGEAFF	TGTGCCAGCAGCCTAATCTCCCTCGGGGAAGCTTTCTTT
once	TRBD1	TRBV29-1	TRBJ2-1	CSVQIRPGTENEQFF	TGCAGCGTCCAGATACGTCCCGGGACAGAAAATGAGCAGTTCTTC
few	.	TRBV6-5	TRBJ1-5	CASSYGRGNQPQHF	TGTGCCAGCAGTTACGGCAGGGGCAATCAGCCCCAGCATTTT
once	.	TRBV6-5	TRBJ1-2	CASSFDRSWGYTF	TGTGCCAGCAGTTTCGACAGGAGTTGGGGCTACACCTTC
.	TRBD1	TRBV24-1	TRBJ2-5	CATSGTGIETQYF	TGTGCCACCTCCGGGACAGGGATAGAGACCCAGTACTTC
.	.	TRBV4-1	TRBJ1-4	CASSPGQGLYEKLFF	TGCGCCAGCAGCCCGGGGCAGGGACTTTATGAAAAACTGTTTTTT
once	TRBD1	TRBV19	TRBJ1-1	CASSSRDRGAEAFF	TGTGCCAGTAGTTCACGGGACAGGGGGGCTGAAGCTTTCTTT
.	TRBD2	TRBV2	TRBJ2-5	CASSVERGDQETQYF	TGTGCCAGCAGTGTAGAGCGGGGGGACCAAGAGACCCAGTACTTC
.	.	TRBV4-1	TRBJ1-3	CASSHLKGQAIYF	TGCGCCAGCAGCCACTTAAAGGGACAAGCCATATATTTT
.	.	TRBV7-2	TRBJ2-5	CASSFGGLTIETQYF	TGTGCCAGCAGCTTTGGGGGCCTGACTATTGAGACCCAGTACTTC
.	.	TRBV18	TRBJ1-3	CASSLGAKGNTIYF	TGTGCCAGCTCTTTAGGGGCGAAAGGAAACACCATATATTTT
.	TRBD1	TRBV28	TRBJ2-5	CASSDRDRGETQYF	TGTGCCAGCTCGGACCGGGACAGAGGGGAGACCCAGTACTTC
.	.	TRBV6-5	TRBJ1-6	CASSYWPGGSSPLHF	TGTGCCAGCAGTTATTGGCCAGGAGGAAGTTCACCCCTCCACTTT
.	TRBD1	TRBV5-6	TRBJ1-6	CATRRTGGDSPLHF	TGTGCCACCCGTCGGACAGGGGGAGATTCACCCCTCCACTTT
.	.	TRBV30	TRBJ2-1	CAWSGGPDNEQFF	TGTGCCTGGAGCGGGGGACCAGACAATGAGCAGTTCTTC
.	.	TRBV2	TRBJ1-1	CASSEQGADTEAFF	TGTGCCAGCTCCGAACAGGGAGCGGACACTGAAGCTTTCTTT
once	.	TRBV5-1	TRBJ1-1	CASKQGWNTEAFF	TGCGCCAGTAAACAGGGATGGAACACTGAAGCTTTCTTT
.	.	TRBV19	TRBJ2-2	CASNPGTGELFF	TGTGCCAGTAACCCAGGGACCGGGGAGCTGTTTTTT
.	.	TRBV27	TRBJ2-7	CASSLSTGDYYEQYF	TGTGCCAGCAGTTTATCGACGGGGGATTACTACGAGCAGTACTTC
few	.	TRBV30	TRBJ1-1	CAWARVSEAFF	TGTGCCTGGGCCCGGGTTTCGGAAGCTTTCTTT
.	TRBD2	TRBV7-2	TRBJ2-7	CASSTSLAGFSYEQYF	TGTGCCAGCAGCACCAGTCTAGCGGGGTTCTCCTACGAGCAGTACTTC
.	.	TRBV30	TRBJ2-7	CAWSHSSYEQYF	TGTGCCTGGAGTCACAGCTCCTACGAGCAGTACTTC
.	.	TRBV12-5	TRBJ1-3	CASGLVGASGNTIYF	TGTGCTAGTGGTTTGGTAGGGGCCTCTGGAAACACCATATATTTT
.	.	TRBV6-5	TRBJ2-7	CASSHPAGSSSEQYF	TGTGCCAGCAGCCATCCCGCCGGGTCCTCCAGCGAGCAGTACTTC
.	.	TRBV2	TRBJ2-2	CASSEVFGGNGELFF	TGTGCCAGCAGTGAGGTTTTCGGCGGAAACGGGGAGCTGTTTTTT
.	.	TRBV4-1	TRBJ1-2	CASSPRTGSGYTF	TGCGCCAGCAGCCCAAGGACGGGGTCTGGCTACACCTTC
.	.	TRBV28	TRBJ2-7	CASSSRTEAYEQYF	TGTGCCAGCAGTTCAAGGACAGAAGCCTACGAGCAGTACTTC
.	.	TRBV29-1	TRBJ1-3	CSVQDSSGNTIYF	TGCAGCGTCCAGGACTCCTCTGGAAACACCATATATTTT
.	.	TRBV5-5	TRBJ1-1	CASSLDGSADTEAFF	TGTGCCAGCAGCTTGGACGGGTCTGCGGACACTGAAGCTTTCTTT
.	TRBD1	TRBV19	TRBJ1-2	CASRDRTGGEWDYGYTF	TGTGCCAGTAGGGACCGGACAGGGGGCGAGTGGGACTATGGCTACACCTTC
.	.	TRBV3-1/TRBV3-2	TRBJ1-1	CASSPSGQLMNTEAFF	TGTGCCAGCAGCCCTTCAGGGCAGCTCATGAACACTGAAGCTTTCTTT
once	.	TRBV5-1	TRBJ2-2	CASSLARGTGELFF	TGCGCCAGCAGCTTGGCCAGGGGTACCGGGGAGCTGTTTTTT
once	.	TRBV5-1	TRBJ2-1	CASRVGGGQTYNEQFF	TGCGCCAGCAGGGTCGGCGGGGGCCAAACCTACAATGAGCAGTTCTTC
.	.	TRBV27	TRBJ1-5	CASSPPGWQPQHF	TGTGCCAGCAGTCCCCCAGGGTGGCAGCCCCAGCATTTT
.	.	TRBV6-5	TRBJ1-2	CASSLDRPNGYTF	TGTGCCAGCAGTCTAGACAGACCCAATGGCTACACCTTC
.	.	TRBV19	TRBJ2-3	CASSSQGTDTQYF	TGTGCCAGTAGTTCCCAGGGGACAGATACGCAGTATTTT
.	.	TRBV5-1	TRBJ1-2	CASSPGDYAFGYTF	TGCGCCAGCAGCCCGGGGGATTATGCGTTCGGCTACACCTTC
.	TRBD1	TRBV7-9	TRBJ2-5	CASSPRTGEETQYF	TGTGCCAGCAGTCCCCGGACAGGAGAAGAGACCCAGTACTTC
.	.	TRBV7-7	TRBJ2-5	CASSLGAKETQYF	TGTGCCAGCAGCTTAGGGGCGAAGGAGACCCAGTACTTC
.	.	TRBV19	TRBJ1-5	CASSPGQNLYSNQPQHF	TGTGCCAGTAGCCCTGGACAGAACTTATATAGCAATCAGCCCCAGCATTTT
.	TRBD1	TRBV28	TRBJ1-2	CASSPSGTGGWYGYTF	TGTGCCAGCTCGCCCTCCGGGACAGGGGGCTGGTATGGCTACACCTTC
.	TRBD1	TRBV2	TRBJ1-4	CASSYRGTNEKLFF	TGTGCCAGCAGCTACAGGGGGACTAATGAAAAACTGTTTTTT
.	.	TRBV24-1	TRBJ2-7	CATSSRGPSNEQYF	TGTGCCACCTCATCCAGGGGTCCCTCGAACGAGCAGTACTTC
few	.	TRBV6-1	TRBJ1-1	CASSDEGIGHTEAFF	TGTGCCAGCAGTGACGAGGGTATAGGGCACACTGAAGCTTTCTTT
.	.	TRBV2	TRBJ1-2	CASTTSQGFYGYTF	TGTGCCAGCACCACTTCTCAGGGGTTCTATGGCTACACCTTC
.	TRBD1	TRBV7-3	TRBJ1-5	CASSLNPGQGRNQPQHF	TGTGCCAGCAGCTTAAATCCCGGACAGGGCCGCAATCAGCCCCAGCATTTT
.	TRBD2	TRBV28	TRBJ2-3	CASSPWTSGASTDTQYF	TGTGCCAGCAGTCCTTGGACTAGCGGGGCTAGCACAGATACGCAGTATTTT
.	TRBD2	TRBV28	TRBJ2-7	CASNGGSLISGGPGEQYF	TGTGCCAGCAATGGGGGTTCCCTTATTAGCGGGGGCCCGGGGGAGCAGTACTTC
.	.	TRBV28	TRBJ2-4	CASSSRGKGKNIQYF	TGTGCCAGCAGTTCCCGCGGGAAAGGCAAAAACATTCAGTACTTC